The 9 T cell receptor beta chains given below trace back to one sample, sequenced in a study of OX40 agonist ivuxolimab in advanced cancers. Sequencing was performed with immunoSEQ multiplex PCR; in TCRdb, only in-frame clones are kept and a portion is missing. The sample has under 85,000 clones; less than 90% are singletons. Specimen: CD4+ or CD8+ T cells sorted from blood, collected in a trial of the OX40 agonist ivuxolimab. The receptors were sampled from an adult with an advanced solid tumor such as melanoma, head and neck, liver or kidney cancer.

CDR3 sequence (DNA): TGTGCCTGGAGTGTACTCGGGGGGGGTCAGCCCCAGCATTTT. Its protein is CAWSVLGGGQPQHF. The gene calls are TRBV30 and TRBJ1-5; tentative D call: TRBD1 (5 bases). Germline V lookup: CDR1 GTSNPN, CDR2 SVGIG (reference sequence). V was cut by 0 bases and J by 6 bases, with 12 bases left in between. This CDR3 has 14 amino acids.

This chain joins TRBV5-5 and TRBJ2-7, with D unresolved. Trimming shortened V by 0 bases and J by 9 bases, and 10 bases separated the two germline ends. The V gene's germline CDR1 is SGHKS and CDR2 YYEKEE (reference sequence). The CDR3 is 12 amino acids. CDR3 sequence: CASSLDHWGQYF. The CDR3 DNA follows: TGTGCCAGCAGCTTGGATCATTGGGGGCAGTACTTC.

The chain has TRBV19 and TRBJ1-2; D gene ambiguous. The CDR3 contains 13 residues. Trimming stripped 3 bases from V and 5 bases from J, with 10 bases between. Germline CDR1 LNHDA, CDR2 SQIVND (reference sequence). The CDR3 DNA is TGTGCCAGTAGTATTTTGGAGGATTATGGCTACACCTTC. Its translation: CASSILEDYGYTF.

This clone was seen a single time. The gene calls are TRBV7-9 and TRBJ1-3; D perhaps matches TRBD1 (5 bases). Germline V gene lookup returns CDR1 SEHNR and CDR2 FQNEAQ (reference sequence). V was shortened by 5 bases and J by 5 bases, with 13 bases between the two germline ends. The CDR3 runs 14 residues. The chain's CDR3 is CASSRDGGRNTIYF. In DNA form, the CDR3 reads TGTGCCAGCAGCCGGGACGGAGGAAGAAACACCATATATTTT.

The V and J genes are TRBV4-2 and TRBJ2-1; a weak D match, TRBD2 (5 bases). CDR3 length: 14 residues. In germline, CDR1 is LGHNA, CDR2 YNFKEQ. V was clipped by 7 bases and J by 6 bases, with 16 bases between them. CDR3 coding DNA: TGTGCCAGCACAAGTGGACTCCGATTCAATGAGCAGTTCTTC. It is translated as CASTSGLRFNEQFF.

The sample holds a few counts of this clone. The chain has TRBV19 and TRBJ1-6; possible D gene TRBD1, 5 bases. The V end was cut by 8 bases, the J end by 7 bases, with 15 bases between. CDR3 length equals 14 residues. Germline lookup yields CDR1 LNHDA and CDR2 SQIVND (reference sequence). Here the CDR3 reads CASGVGGLNSPLHF. DNA for the CDR3: TGTGCCAGTGGGGTCGGGGGTCTGAATTCACCCCTCCACTTT.

This clone came up once. The V gene is TRBV18, the J gene TRBJ2-6; the match to TRBD1 covers 10 bases. V lost 7 bases to trimming and J lost 2 bases; unmatched junction nucleotides: 14. Germline V lookup: CDR1 KGHSH, CDR2 LQKENI. This CDR3 has 19 residues. The CDR3 is CASFTYPGQGFTGANVLTF. The CDR3 DNA reads TGTGCCAGCTTCACCTATCCGGGACAGGGGTTTACTGGGGCCAACGTCCTGACTTTC. Based on the CDR3 plus reference TRBV18 and TRBJ2-6, the full variable domain is NAGVMQNPRHLVRRRGQEARLRCSPMKGHSHVYWYRQLPEEGLKFMVYLQKENIIDESGMPKERFSAEFPKEGPSILRIQQVVRGDSAAYFCASFTYPGQGFTGANVLTFGAGSRLTVL.

This chain uses TRBV5-5 with TRBJ1-5; D remains unclear. There are 14 residues in the CDR3. V lost 4 bases to trimming and J lost 4 bases, with 12 bases between them. Germline-derived CDR1 and CDR2 are SGHKS and YYEKEE (reference sequence). The CDR3 protein is CASSLASGNQPQHF. CDR3 bases: TGTGCCAGCAGCCTTGCGTCCGGAAATCAGCCCCAGCATTTT. The full variable domain, its missing parts supplied by reference TRBV5-5 and TRBJ1-5, is DAGVTQSPTHLIKTRGQQVTLRCSPISGHKSVSWYQQVLGQGPQFIFQYYEKEERGRGNFPDRFSARQFPNYSSELNVNALLLGDSALYLCASSLASGNQPQHFGDGTRLSIL.

The rearrangement links TRBV4-1 to TRBJ1-2, with TRBD1 matching over 10 bases. V trimming: 2 bases; J trimming: 1 base; junction bases outside the gene matches: 7. CDR3 length: 17 amino acids. The germline CDR1 and CDR2 sequences are MGHRA and YSYEKL. The CDR3 DNA sequence: TGCGCCAGCAGCCAACGAGGACAGGGGGAACTTAACTATGGCTACACCTTC. Residues: CASSQRGQGELNYGYTF.